This T cell receptor (beta chain) was obtained from a study of STAT3 mutations in large granular lymphocyte leukemia. About the study: More than half of T-LGLL patients received immunosuppressive therapy.

This clone was observed a few times. Its antigen is not known. Germline assignment: CDR1 MNHNS and CDR2 SASEGT. V was pared by 7 bases and J by 3 bases, with 11 bases of the junction left unmatched. CDR3 length: 15 residues. Notes on the study in general: In T-cell large granular lymphocyte leukemia, about half of patients showed multiple immunodominant subclonotypes. Persisting codominant clonotypes may have hidden a small pathogenic clone.

Generated by immunoSEQ multiplex PCR, the TCRdb table keeps only in-frame clones and is missing some. Here the sample spans around 5,400 clones, around 42% being singletons. The chain is built from TRBV6-1 and TRBJ2-7, with 8 bases identical to TRBD1. This clonotype was sampled from a woman aged 70 to 79 with T-cell large granular lymphocyte leukemia. Some clones in this sample may be carry-over from other donors' samples. Material for sequencing was peripheral blood mononuclear cells. CDR3 sequence reads: CASTKDRDQFYEQYF. The CDR3 DNA sequence: TGTGCCAGCACCAAGGACAGGGATCAGTTCTACGAGCAGTACTTC.